These 27 T cell receptor beta chains originate from one sample sequenced in a study of OX40 agonist ivuxolimab in advanced cancers. Assay used: immunoSEQ multiplex PCR; TCRdb lists only in-frame clones, some missing. The sample has just under 75,000 clones, 80% to 95% seen once. The starting material was CD4+ or CD8+ T cells sorted from blood, obtained in a trial of the OX40 agonist ivuxolimab. Receptor source: an adult with an advanced solid tumor such as melanoma, head and neck, liver or kidney cancer.

This clone was seen just once. The CDR3 nucleotides read TGTGCCTGGAGCGGGGGGGGGTACTACTACGAGCAGTACTTC. It translates to CAWSGGGYYYEQYF. This rearrangement joins TRBV30 to TRBJ2-7, with TRBD2 matching over 8 bases. The CDR3 is made up of 14 amino acids. Losses at the gene ends were 3 bases for V and 3 bases for J; bases not matched to a gene: 7. Germline V gene sequence: CDR1 GTSNPN, CDR2 SVGIG (reference sequence).

In DNA, the CDR3 is TGTGCGGCCTTCGGGACCGGGGGCACCGGGGAGCTGTTTTTT. Translating gives CAAFGTGGTGELFF. The chain combines TRBV10-3 with TRBJ2-2, with D possibly TRBD2 on 6 matching bases. This CDR3 spans 14 amino acids. Germline V lookup: CDR1 ENHRY, CDR2 SYGVKD.

The chain links TRBV19 to TRBJ2-3, with a weak D call TRBD1 (6 bases). Trimming removed 10 bases from V and 6 bases from J, with 20 bases in between. This CDR3 is 14 amino acids long. Germline V CDR1 and CDR2: LNHDA, SQIVND (reference sequence). CDR3 protein: CATTSRGLTDTQYF. The CDR3 bases are TGTGCCACTACTTCCAGGGGCCTTACGGATACGCAGTATTTT.

This chain joins TRBV7-6 and TRBJ2-2; D call uncertain. Germline CDR1 reads SGHVS; CDR2 reads FNYEAQ. The CDR3 is made up of 14 amino acids. Trimming stripped 3 bases from V and 6 bases from J, with 11 bases between. CDR3 DNA sequence: TGTGCCAGCAGCTTCGCTAGAACACCCGGGGAGCTGTTTTTT. It codes for CASSFARTPGELFF.

The gene calls are TRBV7-9 and TRBJ1-6, with D perhaps TRBD1 (5 bases). Germline values: CDR1 SEHNR, CDR2 FQNEAQ (reference sequence). The CDR3 covers 15 residues. V lost 4 bases and J 7 bases, leaving 14 bases between the germline ends. CDR3 amino acids: CASSSSLTENSPLHF. The CDR3 DNA is TGTGCCAGCAGCTCGTCCCTGACAGAAAATTCACCCCTCCACTTT.

The V and J genes are TRBV19 and TRBJ2-2, with TRBD2 identical over 9 bases. Germline-derived CDR1 and CDR2 are LNHDA and SQIVND (reference sequence). V dropped 2 bases and J dropped 2; count of bases not matched to a gene: 0. The CDR3 is 15 residues long. This CDR3 reads CASSILAGNTGELFF. The CDR3 DNA reads as TGTGCCAGTAGTATACTAGCGGGAAACACCGGGGAGCTGTTTTTT.

The rearrangement links TRBV7-2 to TRBJ1-1; D is unresolved. Deletions cut 1 base from V and 4 bases from J, with 10 bases between. The germline V gene has CDR1 SGHTA and CDR2 FQGNSA. CDR3 length: 14 amino acids. The CDR3 DNA is TGTGCCAGCAGCTTAGGCGGGATCGCCACTGAAGCTTTCTTT. Amino acid sequence: CASSLGGIATEAFF. Variable domain in full (rest from reference TRBV7-2 and TRBJ1-1): GAGVSQSPSNKVTEKGKDVELRCDPISGHTALYWYRQSLGQGLEFLIYFQGNSAPDKSGLPSDRFSAERTGGSVSTLTIQRTQQEDSAVYLCASSLGGIATEAFFGQGTRLTVV.

The J gene is TRBJ2-7, the V gene TRBV11-2; D gene unclear. V was trimmed by 1 base and J by 6 bases, leaving 7 bases between them. CDR1 is SGHAT, CDR2 FQNNGV, per germline. The CDR3 sequence is 12 residues long. The DNA of the CDR3 is TGTGCCAGCAGCTTAGCACACGGCGAGCAGTACTTC. This encodes CASSLAHGEQYF.

The chain joins TRBV19 to TRBJ2-7, with 8 bases aligning to TRBD1. Germline values: CDR1 LNHDA, CDR2 SQIVND (reference sequence). With V trimmed by 5 bases and J by 6 bases, 15 bases remained unmatched. This CDR3 is 16 amino acids long. In nucleotides, the CDR3 is TGTGCCAGTAGTCCCAGCTACCGGACAGGGCTGCGCGAGCAGTACTTC. Amino acid sequence: CASSPSYRTGLREQYF.

The V call is TRBV6-1, the J call TRBJ1-2; D unresolved. V was clipped by 6 bases and J by 4 bases, with 9 bases between them. This CDR3 comprises 12 residues. Germline V gene lookup returns CDR1 MNHNS and CDR2 SASEGT. The CDR3 here is CASREVGYGYTF. The CDR3 DNA follows: TGTGCCAGCAGGGAGGTCGGCTATGGCTACACCTTC.

The chain couples TRBV19 to TRBJ2-5; maybe TRBD1 (5 bases). The CDR3 contains 14 residues. V dropped 5 bases and J dropped 2 bases, with 12 bases sitting between them. Germline-derived CDR1 and CDR2 are LNHDA and SQIVND (reference sequence). In nucleotides, the CDR3 is TGTGCCAGTAGTCCCCGACAGACGCAAGAGACCCAGTACTTC. Its translation is CASSPRQTQETQYF.

This chain joins TRBV27 and TRBJ1-3, with unresolved D. With 4 bases removed from V and 2 bases from J, the gap between germline ends came to 6 bases. Germline V gene data show CDR1 as MNHEY and CDR2 as SMNVEV (reference sequence). This CDR3 contains 13 residues. The CDR3 bases are TGTGCCAGCAGTTGGGCAGCTGGAAACACCATATATTTT. This sequence encodes CASSWAAGNTIYF.

The chain couples TRBV19 to TRBJ1-4; maybe TRBD1 (6 bases). The CDR3 extends over 16 amino acids. V gave up 6 bases and J gave up 8 bases, with 22 bases separating them. CDR1 is LNHDA and CDR2 is SQIVND in the germline V gene (reference sequence). CDR3 nucleotide sequence: TGTGCCAGTAGACCGAGGACAGTTTCCCGCCAAGAAAAACTGTTTTTT. Amino acid sequence: CASRPRTVSRQEKLFF. Drawing the rest from reference TRBV19 and TRBJ1-4, the complete variable domain is DGGITQSPKYLFRKEGQNVTLSCEQNLNHDAMYWYRQDPGQGLRLIYYSQIVNDFQKGDIAEGYSVSREKKESFPLTVTSAQKNPTAFYLCASRPRTVSRQEKLFFGSGTQLSVL.

The V and J genes are TRBV11-2 and TRBJ2-5; 9 nucleotides align to TRBD1. The V segment lost 2 bases and the J segment 2 bases; nucleotides outside the gene matches: 6. Germline V lookup: CDR1 SGHAT, CDR2 FQNNGV. This CDR3 region has 16 residues. The CDR3 is CASSLRGQGWQETQYF. For the CDR3, the DNA is TGTGCCAGCAGCTTACGGGGACAGGGCTGGCAAGAGACCCAGTACTTC.

This clone has a single count. V and J are TRBV14 and TRBJ2-5; D is unclear. The ends were cut back, 1 base at V and 4 bases at J, with 1 base in the middle. This CDR3 region has 11 residues. Germline CDR1 and CDR2: SGHDN and FVKESK. The CDR3 region is CASSQAETQYF. CDR3 nucleotides: TGTGCCAGCAGCCAAGCAGAGACCCAGTACTTC. The variable domain in full, completed from reference TRBV14 and TRBJ2-5, reads EAGVTQFPSHSVIEKGQTVTLRCDPISGHDNLYWYRRVMGKEIKFLLHFVKESKQDESGMPNNRFLAERTGGTYSTLKVQPAELEDSGVYFCASSQAETQYFGPGTRLLVL.

The V gene is TRBV7-2, the J gene TRBJ2-7; no firm D call. CDR1 is SGHTA, CDR2 FQGNSA, per germline. CDR3 length: 11 amino acids. V was cut by 4 bases and J by 4 bases, with 5 bases left in between. The CDR3 spells CASSSMYEQYF. The CDR3 region has the DNA TGTGCCAGCAGCTCGATGTACGAGCAGTACTTC.

This clone was picked up one time. This chain links TRBV7-9 with TRBJ2-2; possible D gene TRBD2, 5 bases. Per germline, CDR1 SEHNR and CDR2 FQNEAQ (reference sequence). The V and J ends lost 5 bases and 4 bases respectively, with 8 bases between them. The CDR3 runs 13 residues. The CDR3 nucleotides are TGTGCCAGCAGCAAAGCGGTCACCGGGGAGCTGTTTTTT. This sequence encodes CASSKAVTGELFF.

The rearrangement uses TRBV7-2 and TRBJ2-3; 9 nucleotides agree with TRBD2. Germline V gene sequence: CDR1 SGHTA, CDR2 FQGNSA. The CDR3 runs 14 residues. V was pared by 5 bases and J by 6 bases, with 6 bases of the junction left unmatched. CDR3 nucleotides: TGTGCCAGCAGCCCGAGCGGGAGGTACGATACGCAGTATTTT. Translated, it gives CASSPSGRYDTQYF.

This clone was picked up a small number of times. This rearrangement joins TRBV18 to TRBJ1-3, with 9 bases lining up with TRBD1. Losses at the gene ends were 3 bases for V and 8 bases for J; bases not matched to a gene: 2. The CDR3 consists of 13 residues. The germline V gene encodes CDR1 KGHSH and CDR2 LQKENI. The CDR3 loop is CASSPGQGDTIYF. CDR3 coding DNA: TGTGCCAGCTCACCGGGACAGGGTGACACCATATATTTT.

The chain is built from TRBV29-1 and TRBJ2-1; D is perhaps TRBD2 (5 bases). The germline V gene encodes CDR1 SQVTM and CDR2 ANQGSEA. The CDR3 consists of 15 residues. V gave up 3 bases and J gave up 0 bases, with 12 bases separating them. The DNA of the CDR3 is TGCAGCGTTGACTCGACGGGGAGCTCCTACAATGAGCAGTTCTTC. Residues: CSVDSTGSSYNEQFF.

The V gene is TRBV7-2, the J gene TRBJ2-7, with 10 bases matching TRBD2. V was pared by 3 bases and J by 6 bases, with 5 bases of the junction left unmatched. There are 14 residues in the CDR3. CDR1 SGHTA and CDR2 FQGNSA come from the germline V gene. In DNA, the CDR3 is TGTGCCAGCAGCTTGAGCGGGAGGGCCTCCGAGCAGTACTTC. This sequence encodes CASSLSGRASEQYF. Drawing the rest from reference TRBV7-2 and TRBJ2-7, the complete variable domain is GAGVSQSPSNKVTEKGKDVELRCDPISGHTALYWYRQSLGQGLEFLIYFQGNSAPDKSGLPSDRFSAERTGGSVSTLTIQRTQQEDSAVYLCASSLSGRASEQYFGPGTRLTVT.

The rearrangement joins TRBV6-1 to TRBJ2-7; D may match TRBD1 or TRBD2 (6 bases each). Germline V gene lookup returns CDR1 MNHNS and CDR2 SASEGT. The length of the CDR3 is 11 residues. Deletions cut 11 bases from V and 2 bases from J, with 10 bases between. The DNA for the CDR3 is TGTGCCGCCGGGGGCACCTACGAGCAGTACTTC. It codes for CAAGGTYEQYF.

The chain's CDR3 is CASSPRQRERGETQYF. The CDR3 DNA sequence: TGTGCCAGCAGCCCCCGGCAGCGGGAGAGAGGAGAGACCCAGTACTTC. The genes are TRBV4-2 and TRBJ2-5; 8 positions match TRBD2. Germline values: CDR1 LGHNA, CDR2 YNFKEQ. V trimming: 4 bases; J trimming: 4 bases; junction bases outside the gene matches: 11. The CDR3 runs to 16 residues.

The chain has TRBV30 and TRBJ1-4; perhaps TRBD1 as D (6 bases). The V and J ends lost 2 bases and 7 bases respectively, with 20 bases between them. Per the germline V gene, CDR1 is GTSNPN and CDR2 is SVGIG (reference sequence). CDR3 length: 16 amino acids. The CDR3 is CAWSPLGGSRGEKLFF. The CDR3 nucleotides read TGTGCCTGGAGTCCGTTAGGGGGAAGTCGCGGTGAAAAACTGTTTTTT.

The CDR3 bases are TGTGCCAGCAGCTTAGATGACGCCCAAGAGACCCAGTACTTC. It yields the protein CASSLDDAQETQYF. V and J are TRBV7-2 and TRBJ2-5; no definite D call. Trimming pared 1 base from V and 1 base from J, leaving 7 bases between. The CDR3 contains 14 residues. The germline V gene encodes CDR1 SGHTA and CDR2 FQGNSA.

The chain combines TRBV7-2 with TRBJ2-7; 8 bases agree with TRBD2. Trimming removed 5 bases from V and 0 bases from J; junction bases left unmatched: 9. Germline lookup yields CDR1 SGHTA and CDR2 FQGNSA. The CDR3 loop spans 16 amino acids. CDR3 sequence: CASSLPLTSVSYEQYF. CDR3 DNA: TGTGCCAGCAGCCTTCCATTGACTAGCGTCTCCTACGAGCAGTACTTC.

The chain carries TRBV28 and TRBJ1-5, with D possibly matching TRBD1 (6 bases). CDR1 and CDR2 from the germline V gene are MDHEN and SYDVKM. The CDR3 is 14 amino acids. V was clipped by 6 bases and J by 3 bases, with 12 bases between them. The CDR3 DNA reads TGTGCCAGCAGGCGCACAGGGTACAATCAGCCCCAGCATTTT. Its protein is CASRRTGYNQPQHF.